This TCR beta chain was retrieved from a study of T cell responses to AZD1222 COVID-19 vaccine. Profiling relied on immunoSEQ multiplex PCR, and the TCRdb table lists in-frame clones only, not all of them. The table has around 100,000 clones, over 75% seen once; the top ten hold under 1.5%. On this clone: What it recognizes is unknown.

Whole-study findings and limits: The peak T cell response came first, and repertoires were sampled only after it. Seropositive AZD1222 recipients at baseline numbered only five or six. Donors, mostly white British, included more females; clonal diversity was possibly underestimated. Close to half of spike-specific TCRs reportedly recognize unmutated variant regions.

V lost 1 base and J lost 4; bases outside the gene matches: 9. Germline-derived CDR1 and CDR2 are LNHDA and SQIVND (reference sequence). This CDR3 is built from 17 residues. This clonotype originated in an adult in good health. Source: peripheral blood, taken on day 0 of AZD1222 vaccination. This rearrangement joins TRBV19 to TRBJ1-5; TRBD1 matches 8 bases. The CDR3 protein is CASSIGTGGGGNQPQHF. CDR3 bases: TGTGCCAGTAGTATAGGTACAGGGGGAGGAGGGAATCAGCCCCAGCATTTT.